These T cell receptor beta chains were read from a single sample in a study of T-cell reconstitution after alpha-beta-depleted transplantation in children. MiXCR, run by TCRdb on the PCR reads, gives a single entry per CDR3 protein. The sample includes 70,000 to 95,000 distinct CDR3 sequences, 15% to 20% of them seen just once. Sample: PBMCs, mostly from graft donor cells, taken 360 days after TCRalphabeta/CD19-depleted stem cell transplant. The receptors here all came from a male patient aged 2 to 10 who had a stem cell transplant for acute lymphoblastic leukemia, so the T cells may come from the graft donor. CDR3s include the opening cysteine and the closing phenylalanine or tryptophan. The order of the fields is J gene, clone size, V gene, CDR3 protein. Not all rows give a size; the values are once, few, many and, for expanded clones, a class.

j_call: TRBJ2-5
clone_size: .
v_call: TRBV10-1
cdr3_aa: CASSRQGYQETQYF

j_call: TRBJ2-3
clone_size: few
v_call: TRBV7-9
cdr3_aa: CASSSLVTGTDTQYF

j_call: TRBJ2-7
clone_size: .
v_call: TRBV12-3/TRBV12-4
cdr3_aa: CASTTSGGSYEQYF

j_call: TRBJ1-2
clone_size: many
v_call: TRBV18
cdr3_aa: CASSSPGQGTYGYTF

j_call: TRBJ2-2
clone_size: many
v_call: TRBV10-3
cdr3_aa: CAIEQRNTGELFF

j_call: TRBJ2-7
clone_size: many
v_call: TRBV6-5
cdr3_aa: CASSSLQEVSYEQYF

j_call: TRBJ2-7
clone_size: .
v_call: TRBV10-3
cdr3_aa: CATKDRGQSYEQYF

j_call: TRBJ2-7
clone_size: .
v_call: TRBV27
cdr3_aa: CASSLSRRIGEQYF

j_call: TRBJ2-1
clone_size: .
v_call: TRBV12-3/TRBV12-4
cdr3_aa: CASSEHREAGNEQFF

j_call: TRBJ1-3
clone_size: many
v_call: TRBV7-9
cdr3_aa: CASSPPGAGRSGNTIYF

j_call: TRBJ2-7
clone_size: .
v_call: TRBV12-3/TRBV12-4
cdr3_aa: CASSLFQGGNEQYF

j_call: TRBJ1-1
clone_size: few
v_call: TRBV29-1
cdr3_aa: CSGQMNTEAFF

j_call: TRBJ2-6
clone_size: many
v_call: TRBV5-6
cdr3_aa: CASSFLAGANVLTF

j_call: TRBJ2-7
clone_size: few
v_call: TRBV5-1
cdr3_aa: CASSLDWLTYEQYF